The 9 T cell receptor beta chains below come from one sample, sequenced in a study of Graves' ophthalmopathy and Graves' hyperthyroidism. Amplification of the TCR beta CDR3 regions used RNA transcripts (as template). HTBI primers primed a first-round RT-PCR, and a second-round multiplex PCR followed. TCRdb re-called the multiplex PCR reads with MiXCR, one entry per CDR3 protein. Among roughly 500,000 distinct CDR3 sequences listed, 13% to 15% were seen once. What was sequenced was blood. The receptors were gathered from a woman aged 25 to 39 with Graves' ophthalmopathy.

This clonotype was recorded at least ten times. The V and J genes are TRBV9 and TRBJ2-5; D may be TRBD1 or TRBD2 (5 bases each). Germline-derived CDR1 and CDR2 are SGDLS and YYNGEE. Trimming took 0 bases from V and 5 from J, leaving 14 bases between them. The CDR3 runs to 15 residues. The CDR3 DNA reads as TGTGCCAGCAGCGTAGGGGGACCTCGACGGGAGACCCAGTACTTC. Protein sequence: CASSVGGPRRETQYF.

About this clonotype itself: As the CDR3 is not closed by the conserved phenylalanine or tryptophan, this likely results from a read error. DNA for the CDR3: TGTGCCAGCAGCCCCCGTAGGAACACTGAAGCTTTCGTT. Translated, it gives CASSPRRNTEAFV. The V gene is TRBV11-2, the J gene TRBJ1-1, with D hard to call. The CDR3 is made up of 13 amino acids. The ends were cut back, 5 bases at V and 1 base at J, with 8 bases in the middle. Germline-derived CDR1 and CDR2 are SGHAT and FQNNGV.

This clonotype has ten or more counts. The chain recombines TRBV11-2 with TRBJ2-7, with 9 bases matching TRBD1. The V gene end was trimmed by 3 bases and the J gene end by 6 bases; junction bases not matched to a gene: 12. The CDR3 runs 16 residues. Germline CDR1 SGHAT, CDR2 FQNNGV. The CDR3 nucleotides are TGTGCCAGCAGCTTGGATTCCGGGACAGGGTCCCGCGAGCAGTACTTC. Translating it yields CASSLDSGTGSREQYF. The complete variable domain, with remaining parts taken from reference TRBV11-2 and TRBJ2-7, reads EAGVAQSPRYKIIEKRQSVAFWCNPISGHATLYWYQQILGQGPKLLIQFQNNGVVDDSQLPKDRFSAERLKGVDSTLKIQPAKLEDSAVYLCASSLDSGTGSREQYFGPGTRLTVT.

This chain connects TRBV5-1 to TRBJ1-2; 7 bases fit TRBD1. This CDR3 spans 15 amino acids. Germline loops: CDR1 SGHRS, CDR2 YFSETQ. V was pared by 0 bases and J by 4 bases, with 6 bases of the junction left unmatched. Here the CDR3 DNA reads TGCGCCAGCAGCTTGGGGACAGGATTGATCTATGGCTACACCTTC. Translation gives CASSLGTGLIYGYTF.

This clonotype came up many times. V usage is TRBV9 and J usage is TRBJ2-5; D gene uncertain. Germline CDR1 is SGDLS and CDR2 is YYNGEE. The CDR3 runs 16 residues. Trimming stripped 0 bases from V and 1 base from J, with 13 bases between. CDR3 residues: CASSVVVGRSQETQYF. The CDR3 DNA follows: TGTGCCAGCAGCGTAGTTGTCGGACGAAGCCAAGAGACCCAGTACTTC.

The chain links TRBV5-1 to TRBJ1-1; D ambiguous. The CDR3 totals 14 residues. V was trimmed by 0 bases and J by 2 bases, leaving 8 bases between them. From germline, CDR1 is SGHRS and CDR2 YFSETQ. The CDR3 DNA follows: TGCGCCAGCAGCTTGGAATACAGCAACACTGAAGCTTTCTTT. Amino acids: CASSLEYSNTEAFF.

Ten or more counts support this clonotype. This sequence joins TRBV20-1 and TRBJ1-5, with a tentative D call TRBD1 (5 bases). Germline V lookup: CDR1 DFQATT, CDR2 SNEGSKA (reference sequence). V gave up 0 bases and J gave up 3 bases, with 9 bases separating them. The CDR3 runs to 14 residues. In nucleotides, the CDR3 is TGCAGTGCTAGAGACAGACAGACCAATCAGCCCCAGCATTTT. Protein product: CSARDRQTNQPQHF.

This clonotype was seen at least ten times. J is TRBJ1-1 and V is TRBV12-3 or TRBV12-4; 9 nucleotides agree with TRBD1. V lost 6 bases to trimming and J lost 4 bases; unmatched junction nucleotides: 0. This CDR3 spans 12 amino acids. The CDR3 loop reads CASRTGGTEAFF. The CDR3, as DNA: TGTGCCAGCAGGACAGGGGGCACTGAAGCTTTCTTT.

This clonotype came up many times. This chain joins TRBV6-1 and TRBJ2-3; D is possibly TRBD2 (6 bases). V was clipped by 6 bases and J by 5 bases, with 15 bases between them. There are 14 residues in the CDR3. CDR1 MNHNS and CDR2 SASEGT come from the germline V gene. The chain's CDR3 is CASRLAGMGDTQYF. CDR3 bases: TGTGCCAGCAGACTAGCTGGTATGGGAGATACGCAGTATTTT.